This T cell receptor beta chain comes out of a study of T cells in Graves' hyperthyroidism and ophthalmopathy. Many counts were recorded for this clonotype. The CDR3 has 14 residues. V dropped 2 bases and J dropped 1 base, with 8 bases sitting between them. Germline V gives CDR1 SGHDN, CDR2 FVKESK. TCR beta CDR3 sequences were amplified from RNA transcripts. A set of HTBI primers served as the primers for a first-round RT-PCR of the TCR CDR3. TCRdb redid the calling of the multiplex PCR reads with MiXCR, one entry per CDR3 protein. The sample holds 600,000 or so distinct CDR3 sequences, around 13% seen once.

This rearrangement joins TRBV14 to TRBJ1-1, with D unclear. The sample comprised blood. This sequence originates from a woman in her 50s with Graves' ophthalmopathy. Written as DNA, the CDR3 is TGTGCCAGCAGCCAAAGGCGATCGAACACTGAAGCTTTCTTT. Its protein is CASSQRRSNTEAFF.